The present T cell receptor (beta chain) was sequenced within a study of a mutant IDH1 vaccine in newly diagnosed glioma. Study overall: In weeks 1, 3, 5, 7, 11, 15, 19 and 23, patients were vaccinated. An approximately 62% male, approximately 38% female split and a mean age of about 43 years characterized treated patients.

General study results and limits: Changes in the top peripheral T cell clonotypes seemingly had no bearing on pseudoprogression.

Time point indicated: week 11, during vaccination. Alongside topical imiquimod, each dose of vaccine comprised 300 ug of mutant IDH1 20-mer peptide. This clone has only a few counts. Its antigen remains unknown. V gave up 6 bases and J gave up 8 bases; unmatched junction bases: 7. There are 12 residues in the CDR3. In germline, CDR1 is PRHDT, CDR2 FYEKMQ (reference sequence). Measured with immunoSEQ multiplex PCR; TCRdb has only the in-frame clones, and not every one. Of fewer than 70,000 clones listed, 70% to 85% are singletons. The J gene is TRBJ2-7, the V gene TRBV13, with 7 positions matching TRBD1. The sample in question was PBMCs, obtained from a glioma patient whose treatment included an IDH1 peptide vaccine. This clonotype was obtained from a man aged 25-40 years with glioma. This chain's CDR3 is CASSLRDSKQYF. CDR3 nucleotides: TGTGCCAGCAGTCTCCGGGACAGTAAGCAGTACTTC.